A single sample gave rise to the 8 T cell receptor beta chains below, sequenced in a study of blood T cell repertoires in COVID-19. TCRdb's copy holds only in-frame clones and misses some; the assay was immunoSEQ multiplex PCR. The data show some 250,000 clones, with 80% to 90% seen just once and roughly 1.8% held by the top ten. The sample was peripheral blood. The source of these receptors is a man aged 30-40 years with active or convalescent COVID-19.

This chain uses TRBV4-3 with TRBJ2-3, with 11 bases matching TRBD2. This CDR3 spans 16 amino acids. Trimming took 1 base from V and 2 from J; bases not matched to a gene: 2. Germline assignment: CDR1 LGHNA and CDR2 YSLEER. CDR3 coding DNA: TGCGCCAGCAGCCAAGGACTAGCGGGGACCACAGATACGCAGTATTTT. Protein sequence: CASSQGLAGTTDTQYF.

CDR3 in amino acids: CASNTGTLNSEQYF. CDR3 in DNA: TGTGCCAGCAACACTGGGACATTAAACTCCGAGCAGTACTTC. V and J are TRBV27 and TRBJ2-7; TRBD1 is a possible D gene (6 bases). The germline V gene has CDR1 MNHEY and CDR2 SMNVEV (reference sequence). This CDR3 has 14 residues. V was trimmed by 7 bases and J by 6 bases, leaving 19 bases between them.

J is TRBJ1-3 and V is TRBV11-2; D gene uncertain. CDR3 size: 15 residues. Between the trimmed V and J ends, which lost 5 bases and 0 bases, there was a span of 11 bases. From germline, CDR1 is SGHAT and CDR2 FQNNGV. In DNA form, the CDR3 reads TGTGCCAGCAGCCTAGCCGGGGTCTCTGGAAACACCATATATTTT. It yields the protein CASSLAGVSGNTIYF.

V gene TRBV4-2 combines with J gene TRBJ2-6; 8 nucleotides match TRBD2. Germline V CDR1 and CDR2: LGHNA, YNFKEQ. The CDR3 has 17 residues. Trimming removed 7 bases from V and 0 bases from J; junction bases left unmatched: 8. For the CDR3, the DNA is TGTGCCAGCAATCCAAGCGGGGGCAACTCTGGGGCCAACGTCCTGACTTTC. This translates into CASNPSGGNSGANVLTF.

The chain is built from TRBV27 and TRBJ1-6, with D possibly being TRBD1 (6 bases). The germline V gene encodes CDR1 MNHEY and CDR2 SMNVEV (reference sequence). V lost 2 bases to trimming and J lost 1 base, with 12 bases between them. CDR3 length: 17 residues. CDR3 residues: CASSLVRGASYNSPLHF. In DNA form, the CDR3 reads TGTGCCAGCAGTTTAGTCAGGGGCGCGTCCTATAATTCACCCCTCCACTTT.

CDR3 protein: CASSKTRNEKLFF. The CDR3 DNA follows: TGTGCCAGCAGTAAGACAAGGAATGAAAAACTGTTTTTT. V usage is TRBV6-5 and J usage is TRBJ1-4; D is unresolved. This CDR3 spans 13 amino acids. Germline-derived CDR1 and CDR2 are MNHEY and SVGAGI. Trimming pared 5 bases from V and 5 bases from J, leaving 9 bases between.

V and J are TRBV9 and TRBJ2-7; 9 bases are a match to TRBD1. This CDR3 region has 15 residues. Germline CDR1 and CDR2: SGDLS and YYNGEE. Trimming removed 4 bases from V and 0 bases from J; junction bases left unmatched: 5. In nucleotides, the CDR3 is TGTGCCAGCAGCCCGGGGACAGGGAGCTCCTACGAGCAGTACTTC. Translating gives CASSPGTGSSYEQYF. The full variable domain, with the rest looked up from reference TRBV9 and TRBJ2-7, is DSGVTQTPKHLITATGQRVTLRCSPRSGDLSVYWYQQSLDQGLQFLIQYYNGEERAKGNILERFSAQQFPDLHSELNLSSLELGDSALYFCASSPGTGSSYEQYFGPGTRLTVT.

The chain employs TRBV30 and TRBJ1-6; no firm D call. Germline assignment: CDR1 GTSNPN and CDR2 SVGIG (reference sequence). Trimming stripped 0 bases from V and 2 bases from J, with 8 bases between. CDR3 length: 15 residues. CDR3 sequence reads: CAWSVMGAYNSPLHF. The CDR3 DNA reads TGTGCCTGGAGTGTAATGGGAGCCTATAATTCACCCCTCCACTTT.